This TCR beta chain was captured by sequencing in a study of T cell repertoires in cytomegalovirus infection. TCRdb re-called the reads through MiXCR, storing one row per CDR3 protein. This sample yields more than 150,000 distinct CDR3 sequences, of which approximately 28% are seen a single time; just over 30% belongs to the top ten. This CDR3 region has 14 residues. Germline CDR1 and CDR2: SGHTA and FQGTGA. The ends were cut back, 5 bases at V and 0 bases at J, with 9 bases in the middle. With regard to this clonotype: No antigen is known for it.

Study outcomes and limitations: The ex vivo response was dominated by HLA-C-restricted CMV-specific TCR beta clonotypes.

This chain links TRBV7-3 with TRBJ2-3; D is tentatively TRBD1 or TRBD2 (5 bases each). The sample was PBMCs. The origin of this receptor is a human donor in good health (CMV status not recorded). Some clones in this sample may be carry-over from other donors' samples. In DNA, the CDR3 is TGTGCCAGCAGCGCCGGGGCCAGCACAGATACGCAGTATTTT. This translates into CASSAGASTDTQYF. Full variable domain (missing parts from reference TRBV7-3 and TRBJ2-3): GAGVSQTPSNKVTEKGKYVELRCDPISGHTALYWYRQSLGQGPEFLIYFQGTGAADDSGLPNDRFFAVRPEGSVSTLKIQRTERGDSAVYLCASSAGASTDTQYFGPGTRLTVL.